The clone carrying this T cell receptor (beta chain) was counted between two and nine times. From 5'RACE with constant-segment primers came TCR alpha and TCR beta cDNA libraries that carried sample barcodes and UMIs. TCRdb re-called the 5' RACE reads with MiXCR, one entry per CDR3 protein. This sample has fewer than 500,000 distinct CDR3 sequences, with more than 20% found just once. The entry originates in a study of T-cell memory formation after mild COVID-19. Study-wide context: TCR clusters were largely donor specific.

With 2 bases removed from V and 0 bases from J, the gap between germline ends came to 8 bases. The CDR3 contains 15 residues. Germline V gene sequence: CDR1 LGHNA, CDR2 YSLEER. The receptor's source is an adult woman who had mild COVID-19 (a few samples of this study predate the infection). Cell type and time point are not known. The chain is built from TRBV4-3 and TRBJ2-1; D unclear. The sample was PBMCs or a T cell subset sorted from them (not recorded which). The CDR3, as DNA: TGCGCCAGCAGCCAATCTACAGCCTCCTACAATGAGCAGTTCTTC. Translating it yields CASSQSTASYNEQFF.